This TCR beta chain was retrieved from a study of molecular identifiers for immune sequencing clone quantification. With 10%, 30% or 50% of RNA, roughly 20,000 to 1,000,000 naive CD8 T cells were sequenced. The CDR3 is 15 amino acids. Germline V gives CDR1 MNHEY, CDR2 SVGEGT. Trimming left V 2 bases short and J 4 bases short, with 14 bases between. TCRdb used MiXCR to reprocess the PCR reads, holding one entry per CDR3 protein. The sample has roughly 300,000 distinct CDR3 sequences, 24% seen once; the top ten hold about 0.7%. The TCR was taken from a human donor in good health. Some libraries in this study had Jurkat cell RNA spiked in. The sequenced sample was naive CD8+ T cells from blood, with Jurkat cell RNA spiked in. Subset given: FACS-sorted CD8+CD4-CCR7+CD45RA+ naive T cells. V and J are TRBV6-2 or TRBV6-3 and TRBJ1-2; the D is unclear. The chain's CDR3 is CASSYQRTVVYGYTF. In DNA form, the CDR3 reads TGTGCCAGCAGTTACCAGAGGACGGTCGTCTATGGCTACACCTTC.